Sequencing of this TCR beta chain was carried out in a study of human T cells and chemical hapten exposure. Time point here: patch test 3, about 24 weeks after DPC sensitization. Sample treatment: therapeutic diphenylcyclopropenone sensitization with weekly scalp DPC. TCRdb reanalysed the RACE reads using MiXCR and keeps one entry per CDR3 protein. The sample lists roughly 84,000 distinct CDR3 sequences; 9.5% to 14% were seen once. Sequencing used whole blood, obtained in connection with sensitization to the hapten diphenylcyclopropenone (DPC). The TCR sequence derives from a woman aged 45 to 65 with alopecia areata. Some clones in this sample may be carry-over from other donors' samples.

This CDR3 is CSAPGQSSNQPQHF. DNA of the CDR3: TGCAGTGCCCCGGGACAGTCTAGCAATCAGCCCCAGCATTTT. The chain couples TRBV20-1 to TRBJ1-5; 7 bases are a match to TRBD1. Germline V gene lookup returns CDR1 DFQATT and CDR2 SNEGSKA (reference sequence). The junction had 5 bases not matched to a gene; V was cut back by 6 bases and J by 0 bases. CDR3 length equals 14 residues.